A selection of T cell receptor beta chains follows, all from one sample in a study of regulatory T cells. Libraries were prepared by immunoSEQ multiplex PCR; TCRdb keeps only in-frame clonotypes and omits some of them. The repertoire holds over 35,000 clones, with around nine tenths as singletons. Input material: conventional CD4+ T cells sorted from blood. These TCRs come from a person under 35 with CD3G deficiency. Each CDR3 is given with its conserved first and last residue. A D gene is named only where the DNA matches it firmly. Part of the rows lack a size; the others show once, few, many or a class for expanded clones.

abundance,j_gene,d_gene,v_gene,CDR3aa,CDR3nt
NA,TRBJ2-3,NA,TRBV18,CASSPGGSTDTQYF,TGTGCCAGCTCACCTGGGGGGAGCACAGATACGCAGTATTTT
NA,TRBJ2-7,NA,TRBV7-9,CASSNSGDYEQYF,TGTGCCAGCAGCAATAGCGGCGACTACGAGCAGTACTTC
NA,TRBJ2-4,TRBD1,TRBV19,CASSSRQGSTIQYF,TGTGCCAGTAGTTCGCGACAGGGATCGACCATTCAGTACTTC
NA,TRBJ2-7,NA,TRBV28,CASSLSPAYEQYF,TGTGCCAGCAGTTTATCGCCAGCCTACGAGCAGTACTTC
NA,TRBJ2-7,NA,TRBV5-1,CASSPGDDSSYEQYF,TGCGCCAGCAGCCCCGGGGACGATAGCTCCTACGAGCAGTACTTC
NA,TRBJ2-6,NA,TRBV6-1,CASRRDGANVLTF,TGTGCCAGCAGGCGGGATGGAGCCAACGTCCTGACTTTC
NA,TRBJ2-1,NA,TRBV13,CASSFGRGRNNEQFF,TGTGCCAGCAGCTTTGGTAGGGGCAGGAACAATGAGCAGTTCTTC
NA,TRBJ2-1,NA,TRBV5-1,CASSLGNPYEQFF,TGCGCCAGCAGCTTGGGTAACCCTTATGAGCAGTTCTTC
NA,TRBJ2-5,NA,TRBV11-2,CASSRLGAGEVETQYF,TGTGCCAGCAGCCGCTTGGGGGCGGGAGAGGTAGAGACCCAGTACTTC
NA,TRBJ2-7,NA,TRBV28,CASSLDTVRGEQYF,TGTGCCAGCAGTTTAGATACAGTCCGGGGCGAGCAGTACTTC
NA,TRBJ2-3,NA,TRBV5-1,CASGEEGGTDTQYF,TGCGCCAGCGGCGAGGAGGGGGGCACAGATACGCAGTATTTT
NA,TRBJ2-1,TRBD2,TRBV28,CASRTGTSSYNEQFF,TGTGCCAGCAGAACCGGGACTAGCTCCTACAATGAGCAGTTCTTC
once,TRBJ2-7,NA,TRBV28,CASSSGTLPYEQYF,TGTGCCAGCAGTTCCGGGACATTGCCCTACGAGCAGTACTTC
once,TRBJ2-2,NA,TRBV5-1,CASSLGTSVRTGELFF,TGCGCCAGCAGCTTAGGAACAAGCGTTCGTACCGGGGAGCTGTTTTTT
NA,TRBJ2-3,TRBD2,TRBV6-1,CASSSSGHRGDTQYF,TGTGCCAGCAGTTCTAGCGGCCACAGAGGGGATACGCAGTATTTT
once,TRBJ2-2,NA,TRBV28,CASSPGRPTGELFF,TGTGCCAGCAGTCCGGGACGCCCCACCGGGGAGCTGTTTTTT
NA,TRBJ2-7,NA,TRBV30,CAWSVNYEQYF,TGTGCCTGGAGTGTAAATTACGAGCAGTACTTC
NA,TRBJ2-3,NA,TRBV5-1,CASSRGGGTDTQYF,TGCGCCAGCTCCAGGGGAGGGGGCACAGATACGCAGTATTTT
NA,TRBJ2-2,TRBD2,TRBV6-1,CASSEWELAGVDTGELFF,TGTGCCAGCAGTGAATGGGAACTAGCGGGGGTGGACACCGGGGAGCTGTTTTTT
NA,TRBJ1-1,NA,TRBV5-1,CASSLAGTAYTEAFF,TGCGCCAGCAGCTTGGCAGGGACCGCCTACACTGAAGCTTTCTTT
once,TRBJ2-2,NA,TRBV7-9,CASSKGRTNTGELFF,TGTGCCAGCAGCAAGGGACGAACGAACACCGGGGAGCTGTTTTTT
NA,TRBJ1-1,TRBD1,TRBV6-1,CASRGNRGKNTEAFF,TGTGCCAGCCGAGGGAACAGGGGAAAGAACACTGAAGCTTTCTTT
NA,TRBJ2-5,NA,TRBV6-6,CASSATGLETQYF,TGTGCCAGCAGCGCCACAGGGTTGGAGACCCAGTACTTC
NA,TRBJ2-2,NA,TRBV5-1,CASSLAEGNTGELFF,TGCGCCAGCAGCTTGGCCGAGGGGAACACCGGGGAGCTGTTTTTT
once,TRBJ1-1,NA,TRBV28,CASSYVNTEAFF,TGTGCCAGCAGTTATGTGAACACTGAAGCTTTCTTT
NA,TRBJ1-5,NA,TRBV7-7,CASSLWGGLLNSNQPQHF,TGTGCCAGCAGCTTGTGGGGGGGTCTCCTAAATAGCAATCAGCCCCAGCATTTT
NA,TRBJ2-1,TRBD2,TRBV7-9,CASSPNPTSGKQFF,TGTGCCAGCAGTCCCAACCCGACTAGCGGCAAGCAGTTCTTC
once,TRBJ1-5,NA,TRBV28,CASSLAGRGNQPQHF,TGTGCCAGCAGTTTAGCGGGGAGAGGCAATCAGCCCCAGCATTTT
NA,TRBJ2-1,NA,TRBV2,CASSGRLSSYNEQFF,TGTGCCAGCAGTGGGCGACTGAGCTCCTACAATGAGCAGTTCTTC
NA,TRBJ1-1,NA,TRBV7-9,CASSLGYGRNTEAFF,TGTGCCAGCAGCTTGGGGTACGGGAGAAACACTGAAGCTTTCTTT
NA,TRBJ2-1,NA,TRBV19,CASSTVGDEQFF,TGTGCCAGTAGTACGGTCGGGGATGAGCAGTTCTTC
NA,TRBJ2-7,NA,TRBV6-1,CASSKGRSSYEQYF,TGTGCCAGCAGTAAAGGCCGAAGCTCCTACGAGCAGTACTTC
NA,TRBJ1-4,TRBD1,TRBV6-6,CASSYSIQGGEKLFF,TGTGCCAGCAGTTACTCTATTCAGGGGGGCGAAAAACTGTTTTTT
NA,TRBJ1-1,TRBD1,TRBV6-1,CASSGSTRGTEAFF,TGTGCCAGCAGTGGAAGTACCAGGGGGACTGAAGCTTTCTTT
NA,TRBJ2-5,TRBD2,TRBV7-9,CASSLPWGLAGPQETQYF,TGTGCCAGCAGCCTCCCCTGGGGGCTAGCGGGGCCCCAAGAGACCCAGTACTTC
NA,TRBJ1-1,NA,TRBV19,CASSIGPGTGSSPEAFF,TGTGCCAGTAGTATAGGGCCCGGGACTGGAAGTTCTCCTGAAGCTTTCTTT
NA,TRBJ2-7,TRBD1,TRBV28,CASNSGTGRHEQYF,TGTGCCAGCAACTCCGGGACAGGGCGACACGAGCAGTACTTC
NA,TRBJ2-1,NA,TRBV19,CASSIRGGGAEQFF,TGTGCCAGTAGTATAAGGGGGGGAGGAGCTGAGCAGTTCTTC
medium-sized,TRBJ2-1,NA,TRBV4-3,CASSQAWEQFF,TGCGCCAGCAGCCAGGCCTGGGAGCAGTTCTTC
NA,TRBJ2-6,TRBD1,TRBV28,CASSRGTGSSGANVLTF,TGTGCCAGCAGTCGTGGGACAGGTAGCTCTGGGGCCAACGTCCTGACTTTC
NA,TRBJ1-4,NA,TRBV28,CASGTGTNEKLFF,TGTGCCAGCGGGACGGGAACTAATGAAAAACTGTTTTTT
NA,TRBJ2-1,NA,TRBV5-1,CASSLGQNHNEQFF,TGCGCCAGCAGCTTGGGACAGAACCACAATGAGCAGTTCTTC
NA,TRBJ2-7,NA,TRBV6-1,CASSGGVEQYF,TGTGCCAGCAGCGGAGGGGTCGAGCAGTACTTC
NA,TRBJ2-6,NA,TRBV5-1,CASSLDGAGANVLTF,TGCGCCAGCAGCTTGGACGGGGCTGGGGCCAACGTCCTGACTTTC
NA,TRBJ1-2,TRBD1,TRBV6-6,CASRGGHLYGYTF,TGTGCCAGCAGAGGGGGCCACCTATATGGCTACACCTTC
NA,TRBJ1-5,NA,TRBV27,CASGGRSYQPQHF,TGTGCCTCCGGAGGCCGGAGCTATCAGCCCCAGCATTTT
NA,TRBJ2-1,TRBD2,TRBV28,CASSSGLAGGREQFF,TGTGCCAGCAGTTCGGGACTAGCGGGAGGTAGGGAGCAGTTCTTC
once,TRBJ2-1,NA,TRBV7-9,CASSSRSVGEQFF,TGTGCCAGCAGCTCCCGGTCAGTAGGTGAGCAGTTCTTC
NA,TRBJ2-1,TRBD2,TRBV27,CASSTGLERNEQFF,TGTGCCAGCAGTACTGGACTAGAGCGGAATGAGCAGTTCTTC
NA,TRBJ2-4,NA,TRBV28,CASSLGEPTKNIQYF,TGTGCCAGCAGTTTGGGGGAACCTACCAAAAACATTCAGTACTTC
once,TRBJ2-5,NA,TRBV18,CASSRGGAEETQYF,TGTGCCAGCTCTCGCGGAGGGGCAGAAGAGACCCAGTACTTC
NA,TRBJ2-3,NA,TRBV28,CASSLGPQRSGDTQYF,TGTGCCAGCAGTTTAGGGCCACAGAGGAGCGGAGATACGCAGTATTTT
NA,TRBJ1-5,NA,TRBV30,CAWSLPDDSAPAF,TGTGCCTGGAGTCTACCAGACGATTCAGCCCCAGCATTT
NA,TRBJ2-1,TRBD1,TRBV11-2,CASSLRQGWNEQFF,TGTGCCAGCAGCTTACGACAGGGGTGGAATGAGCAGTTCTTC
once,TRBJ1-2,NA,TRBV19,CASSTLAGIAYTF,TGTGCCAGTAGTACCCTCGCCGGGATTGCCTACACCTTC
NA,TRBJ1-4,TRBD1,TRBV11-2,CASSLYRGGEKLFF,TGTGCCAGCAGCTTATACAGGGGAGGCGAAAAACTGTTTTTT
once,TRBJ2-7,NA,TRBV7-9,CASSRQGHEQYF,TGTGCCAGCAGCCGCCAGGGTCACGAGCAGTACTTC
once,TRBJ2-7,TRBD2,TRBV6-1,CASSPKAGGEQYF,TGTGCCAGCAGTCCCAAAGCGGGGGGCGAGCAGTACTTC
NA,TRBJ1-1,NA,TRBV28,CASSSTGRNTEAFF,TGTGCCAGCAGTTCCACAGGGAGGAACACTGAAGCTTTCTTT
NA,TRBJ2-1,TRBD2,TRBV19,CASSMLAGASYNEQFF,TGTGCCAGTAGTATGTTAGCGGGAGCTTCCTACAATGAGCAGTTCTTC